The clone carrying this TCR beta chain was counted ten times or more. Its antigen is unknown. This sample is drawn from a study of CD8 T cells in ankylosing spondylitis. General study results and limits: Several highly homologous variants made up a TCR beta motif that seemed to typify ankylosing spondylitis blood. Peripheral blood held disease-linked clones only at relatively low frequency, and these were CD8+. Disease-linked clones reportedly concentrated significantly in matched ankylosing spondylitis synovial fluid. Earlier studies detected some motif variants in reactive arthritis synovial fluid and blood.

The germline gives CDR1 DFQATT, CDR2 SNEGSKA (reference sequence). Trimming cost V 5 bases and J 4 bases, with 18 bases left between them. The CDR3 covers 15 residues. Generation of TCR beta libraries employed quantitative 5'-RACE incorporating molecular barcodes. TCRdb processed the 5' RACE reads anew with MiXCR; each CDR3 protein has one entry. Here the sample spans more than 650,000 distinct CDR3 sequences, over 9.5% being singletons. Material: blood, either unsorted or a sorted T cell fraction (not recorded which). The chain is built from TRBV20-1 and TRBJ2-1; D uncertain. The receptor was derived from a male donor with ankylosing spondylitis. CDR3 coding DNA: TGCAGTGCTCCACCTGACACCTTGCTTTACAATGAGCAGTTCTTC. Translating it yields CSAPPDTLLYNEQFF.